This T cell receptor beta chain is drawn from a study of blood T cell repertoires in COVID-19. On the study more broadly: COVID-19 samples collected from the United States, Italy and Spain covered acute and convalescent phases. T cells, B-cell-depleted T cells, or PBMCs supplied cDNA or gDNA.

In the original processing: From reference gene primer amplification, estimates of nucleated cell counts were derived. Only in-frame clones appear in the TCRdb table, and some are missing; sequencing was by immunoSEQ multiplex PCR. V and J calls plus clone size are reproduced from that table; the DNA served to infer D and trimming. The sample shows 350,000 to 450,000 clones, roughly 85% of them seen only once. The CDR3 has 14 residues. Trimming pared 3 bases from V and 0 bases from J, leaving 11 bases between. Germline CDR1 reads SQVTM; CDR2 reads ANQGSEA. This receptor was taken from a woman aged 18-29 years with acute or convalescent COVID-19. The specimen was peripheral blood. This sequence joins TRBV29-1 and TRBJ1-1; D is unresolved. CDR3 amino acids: CSVDSDTMNTEAFF. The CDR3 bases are TGCAGCGTTGACTCCGATACAATGAACACTGAAGCTTTCTTT.